The TCR beta chain described here comes from a study of T cell repertoires in ileal Crohn's disease. Comment on this clone: At one of its ends the junction is not consistent with the germline gene, which may arise from a read error. Other DNA sequences in the sample encode the same CDR3.

This CDR3 has 17 amino acids. Germline lookup yields CDR1 LNHDA and CDR2 SQIVND (reference sequence). Repertoires were generated with immunoSEQ multiplex PCR, while TCRdb's copy carries only in-frame clones and drops some. The sample carries approximately 1,400 clones, around 84% recorded once. The genes are TRBV19 and TRBJ2-2; tentatively, D is TRBD2 (5 bases). The sample was ileal tissue. The sequence derives from an adult with Crohn's disease. CDR3 in DNA: TGTGCCAGTAGTATAGAATCGTGGCACCTGAACACCGGGGAGTTGTTTTTT. This translates into CASSIESWHLNTGELFF.